This T cell receptor (beta chain) is drawn from a study of cytomegalovirus exposure and HLA in healthy donors. The study's findings and limits: A list of roughly 160 TCR beta chains associated with cytomegalovirus was given.

A note on this clone: Its antigen is not known.

Donors showed nominal health when sampled, although they likely had unrecorded immune exposures. The CDR3 length is 12 residues. With 1 base removed from V and 7 bases from J, the gap between germline ends came to 5 bases. Germline V gives CDR1 SGHTA, CDR2 FQGNSA. The PCR was carried out with 60 Vbeta primers and 13 Jbeta primers. Repertoires were generated with immunoSEQ multiplex PCR, while TCRdb's copy carries only in-frame clones and drops some. The sample records 130,000 to 150,000 clones, 80% being singletons. V is TRBV7-2 and J is TRBJ2-1; D is possibly TRBD1 (5 bases). The clonotype was recovered from a middle-aged man in good health and CMV-seronegative. The sample was PBMCs. CDR3 sequence reads: CASSLEGNEQFF. CDR3 bases: TGTGCCAGCAGCTTAGAGGGGAATGAGCAGTTCTTC.